Presented here are 20 T cell receptor beta chains from one specimen sequenced in a study of blood T cells in healthy people across ages. Using a J-beta primer mix together with a sample-barcoded 5' primer, a second PCR was run for roughly 6 to 12 cycles. TCRdb itself ran the 5' RACE reads through MiXCR, one entry per CDR3 protein. The table shows some 780,000 distinct CDR3 sequences, with roughly 50% occurring only once. Source material: blood. Receptors originate from a man aged 35 to 55 in good health.

The chain's CDR3 is CASRRGLNTEAFF. The CDR3, as DNA: TGTGCCAGCAGGAGAGGGCTGAACACTGAAGCTTTCTTT. The chain is built from TRBV6-2 or TRBV6-3 and TRBJ1-1; D is unresolved. CDR3 length: 13 residues. Germline V gene lookup returns CDR1 MNHEY and CDR2 SVGEGT. V lost 6 bases, J lost 0 bases, and 8 bases lay in between.

The V gene is TRBV24-1, the J gene TRBJ2-1; D call uncertain. Germline V lookup: CDR1 KGHDR, CDR2 SFDVKD. Deletions cut 4 bases from V and 7 bases from J, with 19 bases between. The CDR3 length is 16 residues. CDR3: CATSDPGTQALNEQFF. The CDR3 DNA follows: TGTGCCACCAGTGACCCCGGTACTCAAGCTTTAAATGAGCAGTTCTTC.

The rearrangement joins TRBV7-9 to TRBJ2-1; no firm D call. Trimming took off 4 bases at V and 10 bases at J, with 17 bases between the two ends. CDR1 is SEHNR and CDR2 is FQNEAQ in the germline V gene (reference sequence). CDR3 size: 14 residues. The DNA for the CDR3 is TGTGCCAGCAGCTGGGGTAGCTCCTCGGTCGAGCAGTTCTTC. Its protein is CASSWGSSSVEQFF.

The chain couples TRBV28 to TRBJ2-3; D is undetermined. The germline V gene has CDR1 MDHEN and CDR2 SYDVKM. This CDR3 has 14 amino acids. The V end lost 6 bases, the J end lost 0 bases, and 10 bases lay between the germline ends. CDR3 region: CASRSVLSTDTQYF. CDR3 in DNA: TGTGCCAGCAGATCTGTTTTAAGCACAGATACGCAGTATTTT. The full variable domain, in which reference TRBV28 and TRBJ2-3 provide the parts outside the CDR3, is DVKVTQSSRYLVKRTGEKVFLECVQDMDHENMFWYRQDPGLGLRLIYFSYDVKMKEKGDIPEGYSVSREKKERFSLILESASTNQTSMYLCASRSVLSTDTQYFGPGTRLTVL.

In this sample, this clonotype turned up a few times. The J gene is TRBJ2-2, the V gene TRBV4-1; 8 bases match TRBD1. The CDR3 runs to 16 residues. V was clipped by 4 bases and J by 0 bases; unmatched bases: 4. Germline lookup yields CDR1 MGHRA and CDR2 YSYEKL. The CDR3 bases are TGCGCCAGCAGCCGGGGGACAGGAGCGAACACCGGGGAGCTGTTTTTT. Translated: CASSRGTGANTGELFF.

The V and J genes are TRBV7-7 and TRBJ2-5; TRBD2 is a possible D gene (5 bases). V was shortened by 8 bases and J by 2 bases, with 12 bases between the two germline ends. Looked up from germline, CDR1 is SSHAT and CDR2 is FNYEAQ (reference sequence). The CDR3 runs 13 residues. In nucleotides, the CDR3 is TGTGCCAGCGGAGGAGCCCTTCAAGAGACCCAGTACTTC. It specifies CASGGALQETQYF.

The rearrangement links TRBV29-1 to TRBJ2-7, with no clear D. V was trimmed by 4 bases and J by 2 bases, leaving 9 bases between them. Germline V lookup: CDR1 SQVTM, CDR2 ANQGSEA. The CDR3 is made up of 12 amino acids. The CDR3 spells CSVGGGPYEQYF. The DNA of the CDR3 is TGCAGCGTTGGAGGTGGGCCCTACGAGCAGTACTTC.

This chain links TRBV5-1 with TRBJ2-3, with 12 bases identical to TRBD2. The V and J ends lost 4 bases and 3 bases, in that order; junction bases with no gene match: 3. In germline, CDR1 is SGHRS, CDR2 YFSETQ. This CDR3 has 15 amino acids. CDR3 in amino acids: CASSITSGGTDTQYF. CDR3 DNA: TGCGCCAGCAGCATAACTAGCGGGGGGACAGATACGCAGTATTTT.

The chain uses TRBV7-2 and TRBJ2-7, with 9 positions matching TRBD2. With V trimmed by 5 bases and J by 2 bases, 10 bases remained unmatched. CDR1 and CDR2 (germline): SGHTA, FQGNSA. This CDR3 spans 16 amino acids. In DNA, the CDR3 is TGTGCCAGCAGCGTAGGGCTAGCGGGGACAACCTACGAGCAGTACTTC. Its translation: CASSVGLAGTTYEQYF.

The chain carries TRBV12-3 or TRBV12-4 and TRBJ1-5; maybe TRBD1 (5 bases). The V end was cut by 5 bases, the J end by 11 bases, with 16 bases between. This CDR3 is built from 13 residues. CDR3: CASSVARERAQHF. The CDR3 nucleotides read TGTGCCAGCAGTGTGGCCAGGGAACGGGCCCAGCATTTT.

This clonotype was seen a few times. The CDR3 loop is CASSLAGTELNYGYTF. CDR3 in DNA: TGTGCCAGCAGCTTAGCGGGGACAGAGCTTAACTATGGCTACACCTTC. The chain carries TRBV7-9 and TRBJ1-2; 7 bases line up with TRBD1. The V and J ends lost 0 bases and 1 base, in that order; junction bases with no gene match: 5. In germline, CDR1 is SEHNR, CDR2 FQNEAQ (reference sequence). CDR3 length equals 16 residues.

This clonotype was observed a few times. This chain joins TRBV7-2 and TRBJ2-1, with 7 nucleotides matching TRBD2. V was pared by 0 bases and J by 8 bases, with 7 bases of the junction left unmatched. CDR1 and CDR2 from the germline V gene are SGHTA and FQGNSA. This CDR3 is 15 amino acids long. DNA of the CDR3: TGTGCCAGCAGCTTAGCAAGCGGGAAAGGCTATGAGCAGTTCTTC. Its translation: CASSLASGKGYEQFF.

The chain links TRBV29-1 to TRBJ2-5; tentative D call: TRBD1 (5 bases). Per germline, CDR1 SQVTM and CDR2 ANQGSEA. The CDR3 extends over 11 amino acids. V was clipped by 5 bases and J by 5 bases, with 9 bases between them. The CDR3 spells CSVLKGETQYF. CDR3 DNA: TGCAGCGTTCTAAAGGGGGAGACCCAGTACTTC.

The genes are TRBV20-1 and TRBJ2-7; 9 nucleotides line up with TRBD2. The J call may not be correct, given that the DNA end is closer to TRBJ2-5. The CDR3 runs to 15 residues. In germline, CDR1 is DFQATT, CDR2 SNEGSKA (reference sequence). The CDR3 region has the DNA TGCAGTGCTAGATATCCTAGCGGGAACCAAGAGACCCAGTACTTC. This gives the protein CSARYPSGNQETQYF.

In this sample, this clonotype turned up many times. The rearrangement uses TRBV12-3 or TRBV12-4 and TRBJ1-2; perhaps TRBD1 as D (6 bases). Deletions cut 3 bases from V and 4 bases from J, with 12 bases between. This CDR3 spans 14 amino acids. The CDR3 protein is CASSFRGAGYGYTF. CDR3 coding DNA: TGTGCCAGCAGTTTTCGGGGGGCGGGCTATGGCTACACCTTC.

The V and J genes are TRBV4-3 and TRBJ2-5; no clear D gene. CDR1 is LGHNA, CDR2 YSLEER, per germline. The CDR3 consists of 14 residues. V lost 0 bases and J lost 5, with 10 bases in between. This CDR3 is CASSQESVSETQYF. The CDR3 DNA reads as TGCGCCAGCAGCCAAGAAAGTGTTTCGGAGACCCAGTACTTC.

This clonotype was observed a handful of times. For the CDR3, the DNA is TGTGCTACCCTTAGCACAGATACGCAGTATTTT. This sequence encodes CATLSTDTQYF. V is TRBV28 and J is TRBJ2-3; no clear D. Germline loops: CDR1 MDHEN, CDR2 SYDVKM. The CDR3 length is 11 residues.

The J gene is TRBJ2-3, the V gene TRBV2, with D perhaps TRBD2 (6 bases). There are 14 residues in the CDR3. Trimming took off 6 bases at V and 6 bases at J, with 16 bases between the two ends. Germline V gene sequence: CDR1 SNHLY, CDR2 FYNNEI. The CDR3 DNA sequence: TGTGCCAGCAGCGGGGGACCCGGGCGCGATACGCAGTATTTT. As protein: CASSGGPGRDTQYF.

This clonotype appeared a few times. The chain has TRBV14 and TRBJ1-4, with 8 nucleotides matching TRBD1. V shed 8 bases, J shed 2 bases, and the junction held 10 bases outside the gene matches. In germline, CDR1 is SGHDN, CDR2 FVKESK. The CDR3 is 16 residues long. The chain's CDR3 is CASSFGQGTTNEKLFF. CDR3 sequence (DNA): TGTGCCAGCTCCTTCGGACAGGGAACGACTAATGAAAAACTGTTTTTT.

The chain couples TRBV20-1 to TRBJ2-5; 9 bases map to TRBD2. This CDR3 region has 13 residues. The V and J ends lost 6 bases and 11 bases, in that order; junction bases with no gene match: 13. Germline loops: CDR1 DFQATT, CDR2 SNEGSKA (reference sequence). The chain's CDR3 is CSAQSGRMNEQYF. The DNA for the CDR3 is TGCAGTGCCCAGAGCGGGAGGATGAATGAGCAGTACTTC.